The rows below give T cell receptor beta chains drawn from one sample of a study of long-term antiretroviral therapy in people with HIV. Repertoires were generated with immunoSEQ multiplex PCR, while TCRdb's copy carries only in-frame clones and drops some. Found here are fewer than 25,000 clones, around 90% of them singletons; the top ten hold around 8.7%. The material was unsorted PBMCs, obtained 1.8 years before starting antiretroviral therapy. All receptors come from a man aged 50 to 60 with HIV. Each CDR3 is given with its conserved first and last residue. The D gene is left open where the match is weak. Only some rows state a clone size, as once, few, many or a class for expanded clones.

>TRBV7-9|-|-|TRBJ2-3
CASSRLDSTDTQYF
>TRBV14|-|TRBD1|TRBJ2-7
CASSPQGRTSIEQYF
>TRBV7-7|-|-|TRBJ2-3
CASSFGGQADTQYF
>TRBV7-3|-|-|TRBJ1-4
CASSFALFF
>TRBV9|-|-|TRBJ1-5
CASMSQPQHF
>TRBV12-5|once|-|TRBJ2-5
CASGLSGLQETQYF
>TRBV7-9|-|-|TRBJ1-4
CASSPLQAGMIF
>TRBV6-1|-|-|TRBJ1-5
CASSPGRENQPQHF
>TRBV7-9|-|-|TRBJ1-1
CASYLGRGNTEAFF
>TRBV29-1|once|TRBD1|TRBJ1-2
CSARTGAEPPFYYGYTF
>TRBV2|-|-|TRBJ2-7
CASEDTTVPEQYF
>TRBV6-6|-|-|TRBJ1-2
CARPKNLGYGYTF
>TRBV5-1|-|-|TRBJ1-1
CASRTEGLNTEAFF
>TRBV7-2|-|-|TRBJ1-4
CASTRDNEKLFF
>TRBV18|-|-|TRBJ1-1
CASSPEQHTEAFF
>TRBV7-9|-|-|TRBJ2-5
CASSEQETQYF
>TRBV6-1|-|TRBD1|TRBJ1-6
CASSEAGTGYFYNSPLHF
>TRBV5-1|-|TRBD2|TRBJ2-5
CASSLVGLAGSQETQYF
>TRBV21-1|-|-|TRBJ1-5
CASSKAGGAPANQPQHF
>TRBV18|-|-|TRBJ2-7
CASSPLGGSEQYF
>TRBV5-1|-|-|TRBJ1-2
CASGLTGTSNYGYTF
>TRBV7-2|-|TRBD1|TRBJ2-3
CASSSQGVLTDTQYF
>TRBV7-2|-|-|TRBJ2-3
CASSRSTDTQYF